These 30 T cell receptor beta chains came from one sample sequenced in a study of glioma-infiltrating T cells. Amplification of TCR alpha and beta CDR3 regions from RNA used iRepertoire nested multiplex PCR. TCRdb redid the calling of the multiplex PCR reads with MiXCR, one entry per CDR3 protein. The sample has 300,000 to 400,000 distinct CDR3 sequences, approximately 42% seen once; the top ten hold 9.5% to 15%. Sequencing was carried out using glioma tissue, nonneoplastic brain tissue, or PBMCs (not recorded which). Every receptor here comes from a human donor with low-grade glioma or glioblastoma, undergoing nonglioma brain surgery, or in good health (not recorded which).

In DNA form, the CDR3 reads TGTGCCAGCAGTTTAGGGGTAGGGGCCAGCACAGATACGCAGTATTTT. Residues: CASSLGVGASTDTQYF. The chain joins TRBV12-3 or TRBV12-4 to TRBJ2-3; D is perhaps TRBD1 (5 bases). Trimming took off 1 base at V and 0 bases at J, with 11 bases between the two ends. The length of the CDR3 is 16 residues.

This clonotype was seen only a few times. The CDR3: CATSRSPPGLAGGLGETQYF. The CDR3 region has the DNA TGTGCCACCAGCAGATCCCCGCCGGGACTAGCGGGAGGCTTGGGGGAGACCCAGTACTTC. The chain joins TRBV15 to TRBJ2-5; 15 positions match TRBD2. V was pared by 2 bases and J by 5 bases, with 15 bases of the junction left unmatched. Germline assignment: CDR1 LNHNV and CDR2 YYDKDF (reference sequence). CDR3 length equals 20 residues.

The gene calls are TRBV24-1 and TRBJ2-1, with a possible D match to TRBD2 (6 bases). The germline V and J ends were trimmed by 7 bases and 8 bases, with 17 bases remaining between them. Looked up from germline, CDR1 is KGHDR and CDR2 is SFDVKD. The CDR3 is 14 amino acids. CDR3 in DNA: TGTGCCACCAGGGACATTAAGGGAGGAGATGAGCAGTTCTTC. It yields the protein CATRDIKGGDEQFF.

There are many counts of this clonotype. The chain employs TRBV6-2 or TRBV6-3 and TRBJ2-5; D is undetermined. The CDR3 consists of 13 residues. The V and J ends lost 4 bases and 0 bases respectively, with 6 bases between them. CDR1 and CDR2 from the germline V gene are MNHEY and SVGEGT. In nucleotides, the CDR3 is TGTGCCAGCAGTTTCCCGTACCAAGAGACCCAGTACTTC. The encoded protein is CASSFPYQETQYF.

This sequence joins TRBV4-1 and TRBJ1-5; TRBD1 matches at 7 bases. CDR3 length: 15 amino acids. Germline V gives CDR1 MGHRA, CDR2 YSYEKL. Trimming took 4 bases from V and 7 from J; bases not matched to a gene: 10. The CDR3 protein is CASSPGQALSQPQHF. DNA for the CDR3: TGCGCCAGCAGCCCTGGACAGGCCCTAAGCCAGCCCCAGCATTTT.

In this sample, this clonotype turned up a few times. The rearrangement uses TRBV7-8 and TRBJ2-5, with D perhaps being TRBD1 or TRBD2 (5 bases each). Germline loops: CDR1 SGHVS, CDR2 FQNEAQ. The CDR3 extends over 16 amino acids. V was clipped by 2 bases and J by 5 bases, with 18 bases between them. The CDR3 DNA follows: TGTGCCAGCAGCTTACTGGTATCTGGGGGAGAGGAGACCCAGTACTTC. Protein sequence: CASSLLVSGGEETQYF. Together with reference TRBV7-8 and TRBJ2-5, the CDR3 gives the full variable domain: GAGVSQSPRYKVAKRGQDVALRCDPISGHVSLFWYQQALGQGPEFLTYFQNEAQLDKSGLPSDRFFAERPEGSVSTLKIQRTQQEDSAVYLCASSLLVSGGEETQYFGPGTRLLVL.

The V call is TRBV28, the J call TRBJ2-1; D is uncertain. Germline V lookup: CDR1 MDHEN, CDR2 SYDVKM. This CDR3 is built from 13 residues. V lost 6 bases and J lost 5, with 11 bases in between. CDR3 protein: CASSPPSDNEQFF. CDR3 bases: TGTGCCAGCAGCCCCCCCAGCGACAATGAGCAGTTCTTC.

This chain connects TRBV7-2 to TRBJ2-7; tentatively, D is TRBD2 (6 bases). This CDR3 comprises 14 residues. V was cut by 5 bases and J by 4 bases, with 15 bases left in between. Germline CDR1 is SGHTA and CDR2 is FQGNSA. CDR3 residues: CASSPGGAQYEQYF. For the CDR3, the DNA is TGTGCCAGCAGCCCGGGCGGGGCCCAGTACGAGCAGTACTTC.

J is TRBJ2-7 and V is TRBV3-1, with D perhaps matching TRBD1 (6 bases). CDR1 is LGHDT and CDR2 is YNNKEL in the germline V gene (reference sequence). The CDR3 has 17 amino acids. Trimming stripped 3 bases from V and 4 bases from J, with 22 bases between. In nucleotides, the CDR3 is TGTGCCAGCAGCCATTTCCGGGACATTCAAACGCCTTACGAGCAGTACTTC. As protein: CASSHFRDIQTPYEQYF.

There are a few counts of this clonotype. V and J are TRBV7-3 and TRBJ1-1; 9 bases are shared with TRBD1. The V and J ends lost 4 bases and 7 bases, in that order; junction bases with no gene match: 7. Germline loops: CDR1 SGHTA, CDR2 FQGTGA. The CDR3 spans 14 residues. The CDR3: CASSSDRGLGEAFF. The CDR3 coding sequence is TGTGCCAGCAGCTCGGACAGGGGCTTGGGTGAAGCTTTCTTT.

The rearrangement uses TRBV7-2 and TRBJ2-1; D unclear. The CDR3 spans 15 residues. The germline CDR1 and CDR2 sequences are SGHTA and FQGNSA. Trimming took off 2 bases at V and 1 base at J, with 9 bases between the two ends. CDR3 sequence: CASSLKARSYNEQFF. CDR3 bases: TGTGCCAGCAGCTTAAAAGCCAGATCCTACAATGAGCAGTTCTTC.

In the case of this clonotype: This CDR3 fails to terminate in the conserved phenylalanine or tryptophan, so it likely reflects a read error. The V and J genes are TRBV20-1 and TRBJ2-7; 9 bases fit TRBD1. Trimming cost V 5 bases and J 1 base; bases outside gene matches: 6. The V gene's germline CDR1 is DFQATT and CDR2 SNEGSKA (reference sequence). This CDR3 is 14 amino acids long. CDR3 loop: CSALPGQGSYEQYS. CDR3 bases: TGCAGTGCTCTGCCGGGACAGGGATCCTACGAGCAGTACTCC.

This clonotype appeared many times. CDR3 protein: CASSQGWGRATDTQYF. CDR3 nucleotide sequence: TGTGCCAGCAGTCAAGGTTGGGGGAGGGCCACAGATACGCAGTATTTT. The chain uses TRBV27 and TRBJ2-3; 7 nucleotides line up with TRBD2. The V and J ends lost 5 bases and 2 bases, in that order; junction bases with no gene match: 10. The length of the CDR3 is 16 residues. CDR1 is MNHEY, CDR2 SMNVEV, per germline (reference sequence).

This clonotype was observed many times. The chain joins TRBV6-1 to TRBJ2-4; D may match TRBD1 or TRBD2 (6 bases each). Trimming stripped 5 bases from V and 0 bases from J, with 17 bases between. The germline gives CDR1 MNHNS, CDR2 SASEGT. The CDR3 contains 17 residues. As DNA, the CDR3 is TGTGCCAGCAGTCGGGAAAAACAGGGACTAGCCAAAAACATTCAGTACTTC. As protein: CASSREKQGLAKNIQYF.

This clonotype was observed at least ten times. J is TRBJ2-3 and V is TRBV27; D gene ambiguous. CDR3 length equals 12 residues. Trimming took off 8 bases at V and 6 bases at J, with 12 bases between the two ends. Per germline, CDR1 MNHEY and CDR2 SMNVEV (reference sequence). For the CDR3, the DNA is TGTGCCAGCCGTGTTGGAAGGGATACGCAGTATTTT. This gives the protein CASRVGRDTQYF.

As for this clonotype: A much larger clone lies a single base off, so this may be a read error. J is TRBJ1-1 and V is TRBV20-1; D is perhaps TRBD1 (5 bases). This CDR3 spans 13 amino acids. Germline loops: CDR1 DFQATT, CDR2 SNEGSKA (reference sequence). The CDR3: CIAREESGGEAFF. Written as DNA, the CDR3 is TGCATTGCCAGGGAGGAATCGGGCGGTGAAGCTTTCTTT.

A word on this clonotype: This clone may be a read error of a much larger clone one base away. The CDR3 protein is CASSGRDRGSTDTEYF. Here the CDR3 DNA reads TGTGCCAGCAGTGGAAGGGACAGGGGAAGCACAGATACGGAGTATTTT. The gene calls are TRBV6-1 and TRBJ2-3; 10 nucleotides agree with TRBD1. CDR1 MNHNS and CDR2 SASEGT come from the germline V gene. This CDR3 has 16 residues.

The chain combines TRBV30 with TRBJ2-7; 8 bases match TRBD1. The CDR3 is made up of 14 amino acids. The V and J ends lost 5 bases and 2 bases, in that order; junction bases with no gene match: 8. Per the germline V gene, CDR1 is GTSNPN and CDR2 is SVGIG (reference sequence). This CDR3 reads CAWVRGQAPYEQYF. In DNA, the CDR3 is TGTGCCTGGGTACGGGGACAGGCTCCCTACGAGCAGTACTTC.

The J gene is TRBJ2-2, the V gene TRBV4-1; D is possibly TRBD1 (5 bases). Germline-derived CDR1 and CDR2 are MGHRA and YSYEKL. The V end lost 1 base, the J end lost 6 bases, and 12 bases lay between the germline ends. This CDR3 is 15 amino acids long. CDR3 protein: CASSQGIQGAGELFF. The CDR3 nucleotides read TGCGCCAGCAGCCAAGGAATACAAGGGGCCGGGGAGCTGTTTTTT.

A single count supports this clonotype. This sequence joins TRBV28 and TRBJ2-4; either TRBD1 or TRBD2 may supply D (5 bases each). Germline V gene data show CDR1 as MDHEN and CDR2 as SYDVKM. Trimming removed 6 bases from V and 13 bases from J, with 25 bases in between. The CDR3 sequence is 15 residues long. The CDR3 bases are TGTGCCAGCAGCCCCTCCGGGACCCCCTACAATGAGCAGTACTTC. Its protein is CASSPSGTPYNEQYF.

Concerning this clonotype itself: A read error may explain this, as a much larger clone is one base away. The conserved final phenylalanine or tryptophan is absent from the CDR3, which likely points to a read error. V usage is TRBV28 and J usage is TRBJ2-3; D might be TRBD1 (6 bases). V gave up 6 bases and J gave up 4 bases, with 17 bases separating them. CDR1 MDHEN and CDR2 SYDVKM come from the germline V gene. This CDR3 region has 15 residues. The CDR3 sequence: CASSSLTAGADTQYL. For the CDR3, the DNA is TGTGCCAGCAGCTCTCTTACGGCAGGGGCAGATACGCAGTATCTT.

As to this clonotype: A much larger clone differs from this one at a single base, so this may be a read error. The chain carries TRBV27 and TRBJ2-7, with D hard to call. Trimming pared 6 bases from V and 6 bases from J, leaving 12 bases between. Looked up from germline, CDR1 is MNHEY and CDR2 is SMNVEV (reference sequence). CDR3 length: 12 residues. In DNA, the CDR3 is TGTGCCAGCAGCCGACCGGTGGGCGAGCAGTACTTC. It is translated as CASSRPVGEQYF.

As concerns this clonotype: Being one base from a much bigger clone, this may be a read error. The chain couples TRBV25-1 to TRBJ2-3; D unresolved. CDR3 length: 15 amino acids. Germline V gene sequence: CDR1 MGHDK, CDR2 SYGVNS. The CDR3 DNA follows: TGTGCCAGCGGTGACGCAATGACCCCCACAGATACGCAGTATTTT. Protein: CASGDAMTPTDTQYF.

This clonotype showed up many times. This chain connects TRBV6-1 to TRBJ1-5; D possibly corresponds to TRBD1 (6 bases). The CDR3 is made up of 14 amino acids. V dropped 7 bases and J dropped 0 bases, with 10 bases sitting between them. Germline CDR1 and CDR2: MNHNS and SASEGT. The CDR3 sequence: CASTGTNSNQPQHF. The CDR3 bases are TGTGCCAGCACCGGGACAAATAGCAATCAGCCCCAGCATTTT.

This clonotype has just a few counts. CDR3 sequence reads: CASSPQGGGAHGYTF. CDR3 DNA sequence: TGTGCCAGCAGCCCCCAGGGAGGGGGCGCCCATGGCTACACCTTC. V gene TRBV7-9 combines with J gene TRBJ1-2; 7 nucleotides line up with TRBD1. With V trimmed by 5 bases and J by 6 bases, 12 bases remained unmatched. The CDR3 has 15 residues. Germline values: CDR1 SEHNR, CDR2 FQNEAQ (reference sequence).

This clonotype showed up just a few times. The chain is built from TRBV28 and TRBJ1-5; 8 bases are shared with TRBD1. The CDR3 covers 13 residues. V dropped 8 bases and J dropped 5; count of bases not matched to a gene: 5. Germline V lookup: CDR1 MDHEN, CDR2 SYDVKM. CDR3 bases: TGTGCCAGCCGGGACAGGTACCATCAGCCCCAGCATTTT. Residues: CASRDRYHQPQHF.

The rearrangement uses TRBV6-6 and TRBJ2-1, with 10 nucleotides matching TRBD2. V was clipped by 1 base and J by 6 bases; unmatched bases: 3. Germline V gene lookup returns CDR1 MNHNY and CDR2 SVGAGI (reference sequence). The CDR3 is 15 residues long. This chain's CDR3 is CASSYWSSGSNEQFF. CDR3 bases: TGTGCCAGCAGTTACTGGTCTAGCGGGAGCAATGAGCAGTTCTTC.

This clonotype was counted only a few times. V usage is TRBV6-1 and J usage is TRBJ2-2; D possibly corresponds to TRBD1 (8 bases). CDR3 length equals 17 residues. Trimming cost V 7 bases and J 4 bases, with 22 bases left between them. Germline V gives CDR1 MNHNS, CDR2 SASEGT. The DNA of the CDR3 is TGTGCCAGCACGTCCACAGGGGGGGGGCCTTTCACCGGGGAGCTGTTTTTT. Residues: CASTSTGGGPFTGELFF.

In regard to this clonotype: Given a much more abundant clone one base away, this may be a read error. The chain employs TRBV28 and TRBJ2-7, with 8 bases aligning to TRBD1. The CDR3 is made up of 14 amino acids. Germline values: CDR1 MDHEN, CDR2 SYDVKM. The CDR3 sequence: CASSTGGHLYGQYF. CDR3 DNA: TGTGCCAGCAGTACAGGGGGACATCTATACGGGCAGTACTTC.

The V and J genes are TRBV7-2 and TRBJ2-7; 9 bases map to TRBD1. The germline V gene has CDR1 SGHTA and CDR2 FQGNSA. CDR3 length: 15 residues. With V trimmed by 5 bases and J by 3 bases, 8 bases remained unmatched. The CDR3 sequence is CASSGTGTGYYEQYF. As DNA, the CDR3 is TGTGCCAGCAGCGGAACCGGGACAGGGTACTACGAGCAGTACTTC.